This TCR beta chain is drawn from a study of identical twins. The study, taken as a whole, reports: Twin sharing of out-of-frame TCR alpha was underestimated by models in monozygotic pairs.

Concerning this clonotype itself: Antigen: not known.

Between the trimmed V and J ends, which lost 4 bases and 0 bases, there was a span of 7 bases. The germline V gene has CDR1 SNHLY and CDR2 FYNNEI. The CDR3 sequence is 14 residues long. Template switching, a step in the protocol, added a universal primer site, and cDNA carried unique molecular identifiers. One entry per CDR3 protein results from TCRdb running MiXCR on the 5' RACE reads. The sample shows 1.5 million or so distinct CDR3 sequences, less than 35% of them seen only once. This chain joins TRBV2 and TRBJ2-1; D perhaps matches TRBD1 (6 bases). Source material: cord blood. The clonotype was recovered from a newborn girl in good health. CDR3 region: CASSGQVSYNEQFF. In DNA form, the CDR3 reads TGTGCCAGCAGTGGACAGGTCTCCTACAATGAGCAGTTCTTC.